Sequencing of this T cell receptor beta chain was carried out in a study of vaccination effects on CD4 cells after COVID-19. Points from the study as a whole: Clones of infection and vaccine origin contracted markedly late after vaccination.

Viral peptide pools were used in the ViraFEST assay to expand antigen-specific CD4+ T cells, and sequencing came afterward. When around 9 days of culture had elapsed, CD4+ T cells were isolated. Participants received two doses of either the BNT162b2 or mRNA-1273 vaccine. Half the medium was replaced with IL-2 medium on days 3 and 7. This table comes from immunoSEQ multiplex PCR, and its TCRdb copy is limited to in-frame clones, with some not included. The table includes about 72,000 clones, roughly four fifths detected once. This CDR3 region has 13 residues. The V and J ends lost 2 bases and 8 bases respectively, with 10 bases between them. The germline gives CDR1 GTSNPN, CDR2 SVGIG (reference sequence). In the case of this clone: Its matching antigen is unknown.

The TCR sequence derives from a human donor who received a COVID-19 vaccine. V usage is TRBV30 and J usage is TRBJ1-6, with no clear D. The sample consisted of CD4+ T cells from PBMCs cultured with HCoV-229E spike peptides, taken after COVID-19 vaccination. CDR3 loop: CAWSTDGYSPLHF. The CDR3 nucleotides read TGTGCCTGGAGTACGGACGGCTATTCACCCCTCCACTTT.